This TCR beta chain is drawn from a study of blood T cell repertoires in COVID-19. In the study overall: PBMCs, B-cell-depleted T cells, or T cells provided the cDNA or gDNA that made up the material.

This CDR3 has 15 residues. With 3 bases clipped from V and 1 base from J, the junction kept 5 bases outside the gene matches. Germline lookup yields CDR1 SGHDT and CDR2 YYEEEE. Repertoires were generated with immunoSEQ multiplex PCR, while TCRdb's copy carries only in-frame clones and drops some. The sample holds 300,000 to 400,000 clones, more than 75% seen once. The sequencing input was peripheral blood. The TCR originated in a woman younger than 35 who had recovered from COVID-19. This rearrangement joins TRBV5-6 to TRBJ2-5; 8 bases map to TRBD1. This CDR3 is CASSSWTGLQETQYF. The CDR3 DNA reads TGTGCCAGCAGCTCCTGGACAGGGCTCCAAGAGACCCAGTACTTC.